The 29 T cell receptor beta chains listed next were all sequenced from one sample in a study of blood T cell repertoires in COVID-19. Assay used: immunoSEQ multiplex PCR; TCRdb lists only in-frame clones, some missing. Seen here are about 37,000 clones, about 88% observed once, and the top ten hold over 9.5%. The sequencing input was peripheral blood. Receptors were obtained from a man aged 55 to 70 with active COVID-19.

This sequence joins TRBV20-1 and TRBJ2-7; D is ambiguous. There are 11 residues in the CDR3. V was trimmed by 6 bases and J by 4 bases, leaving 10 bases between them. Per germline, CDR1 DFQATT and CDR2 SNEGSKA (reference sequence). The CDR3 is CSAVDLYEQYF. The CDR3 region has the DNA TGCAGTGCCGTCGACTTGTACGAGCAGTACTTC.

The genes are TRBV5-1 and TRBJ1-6; no clear D gene. V was cut by 3 bases and J by 9 bases, with 13 bases left in between. Per germline, CDR1 SGHRS and CDR2 YFSETQ. The CDR3 is 14 residues long. The CDR3 region is CASSSSDNPSPLHF. In DNA form, the CDR3 reads TGCGCCAGCAGCTCCTCAGATAACCCTTCACCCCTCCACTTT.

The chain has TRBV27 and TRBJ1-2, with 11 bases matching TRBD1. The germline CDR1 and CDR2 sequences are MNHEY and SMNVEV (reference sequence). CDR3 length: 15 residues. After removal of 3 bases from V and 8 bases from J, the junction contained 8 bases not matched to a gene. CDR3 sequence reads: CASSLEPWTGGGYTF. CDR3 DNA sequence: TGTGCCAGCAGTTTGGAGCCCTGGACAGGGGGCGGCTACACCTTC.

The chain uses TRBV2 and TRBJ1-2; perhaps TRBD1 as D (5 bases). Germline CDR1 is SNHLY and CDR2 is FYNNEI. The CDR3 runs to 14 residues. Trimming left V 0 bases short and J 7 bases short, with 12 bases between. CDR3 coding DNA: TGTGCCAGCAGTGAAGCTTTCAGGGTTGGTGGCTACACCTTC. Residues: CASSEAFRVGGYTF.

The genes are TRBV5-6 and TRBJ2-7; D may be TRBD2 (6 bases). CDR1 is SGHDT and CDR2 is YYEEEE in the germline V gene. The CDR3 is made up of 12 amino acids. Between the trimmed V and J ends, which lost 4 bases and 3 bases, there was a span of 8 bases. CDR3 DNA: TGTGCCAGCAGCCCGGGGGACTACGAGCAGTACTTC. Its translation: CASSPGDYEQYF.

This clone was picked up a small number of times. As DNA, the CDR3 is TGTGCCAGCAGTCTGATGCAGGGGGCTGGTTCTGGGGCCAACGTCCTGACTTTC. This gives the protein CASSLMQGAGSGANVLTF. The rearrangement links TRBV14 to TRBJ2-6; 8 positions agree with TRBD1. The junction had 11 bases not matched to a gene; V was cut back by 6 bases and J by 1 base. Germline V CDR1 and CDR2: SGHDN, FVKESK. CDR3 length: 18 amino acids.

The chain is built from TRBV12-5 and TRBJ2-2; 8 nucleotides agree with TRBD2. The CDR3 sequence is 17 residues long. Trimming at V came to 11 bases and at J to 2 bases, leaving 16 bases not matched to a gene. CDR1 and CDR2 from the germline V gene are LGHNT and FRNRAP. The CDR3 DNA reads as TGTGCTTCCCGTAAGACGGGCGGGAGGCCCAACACCGGGGAGCTGTTTTTT. This translates into CASRKTGGRPNTGELFF. Supplemented by reference TRBV12-5 and TRBJ2-2, the full variable domain reads DARVTQTPRHKVTEMGQEVTMRCQPILGHNTVFWYRQTMMQGLELLAYFRNRAPLDDSGMPKDRFSAEMPDATLATLKIQPSEPRDSAVYFCASRKTGGRPNTGELFFGEGSRLTVL.

V is TRBV12-3 or TRBV12-4 and J is TRBJ1-1; D perhaps matches TRBD1 (6 bases). The CDR3 runs 11 residues. Trimming pared 9 bases from V and 7 bases from J, leaving 12 bases between. The CDR3, as DNA: TGTGCCAGTTTGACAGGAGTTGAAGCTTTCTTT. Its translation: CASLTGVEAFF.

This clone was counted a single time. The chain links TRBV20-1 to TRBJ1-2; D gene ambiguous. V was cut by 6 bases and J by 0 bases, with 5 bases left in between. Germline assignment: CDR1 DFQATT and CDR2 SNEGSKA (reference sequence). CDR3 length: 11 amino acids. The CDR3 DNA is TGCAGTGCCCCGGCTAACTATGGCTACACCTTC. The encoded protein is CSAPANYGYTF.

This chain connects TRBV6-6 to TRBJ2-5, with a possible D match to TRBD1 (5 bases). Germline V gene sequence: CDR1 MNHNY, CDR2 SVGAGI (reference sequence). V gave up 7 bases and J gave up 3 bases, with 12 bases separating them. The CDR3 spans 13 residues. The CDR3 sequence: CASMSGKEETQYF. DNA for the CDR3: TGTGCCAGCATGTCAGGGAAAGAAGAGACCCAGTACTTC.

This sequence joins TRBV9 and TRBJ1-1; D is unclear. CDR1 and CDR2 from the germline V gene are SGDLS and YYNGEE. V was shortened by 0 bases and J by 1 base, with 4 bases between the two germline ends. CDR3 size: 13 residues. In nucleotides, the CDR3 is TGTGCCAGCAGCGTAGTCAGGAACACTGAAGCTTTCTTT. Residues: CASSVVRNTEAFF.

This sequence joins TRBV29-1 and TRBJ2-7; D gene ambiguous. The CDR3 loop spans 11 amino acids. Trimming pared 1 base from V and 2 bases from J, leaving 3 bases between. Germline V gives CDR1 SQVTM, CDR2 ANQGSEA. The CDR3 reads CSVEVAYEQYF. CDR3 sequence (DNA): TGCAGCGTTGAAGTAGCCTACGAGCAGTACTTC.

J is TRBJ2-3 and V is TRBV19, with TRBD1 identical over 8 bases. Germline-derived CDR1 and CDR2 are LNHDA and SQIVND (reference sequence). The junction had 6 bases not matched to a gene; V was cut back by 3 bases and J by 7 bases. The CDR3 is made up of 14 amino acids. DNA of the CDR3: TGTGCCAGTAGTATCGGGGACAGGAGTTATACGCAGTATTTT. Translating gives CASSIGDRSYTQYF.

The rearrangement links TRBV10-3 to TRBJ1-1, with D tentatively TRBD1 (5 bases). The germline V gene encodes CDR1 ENHRY and CDR2 SYGVKD. V dropped 5 bases and J dropped 7 bases, with 11 bases sitting between them. This CDR3 is 12 amino acids long. CDR3 DNA: TGTGCCATCAGTAACGGGCAGGGTGAAGCTTTCTTT. It yields the protein CAISNGQGEAFF.

This clone showed up just a few times. The V call is TRBV19, the J call TRBJ1-6; 7 nucleotides line up with TRBD1. J was trimmed by 4 bases and V by 5 bases; bases with no gene match: 5. Germline CDR1 reads LNHDA; CDR2 reads SQIVND (reference sequence). The CDR3 runs to 15 residues. The CDR3 loop is CASSGGTAYNSPLHF. The CDR3 DNA is TGTGCCAGTAGTGGGGGGACAGCTTATAATTCACCCCTCCACTTT.

This clone appeared a single time. CDR3 sequence reads: CASSPDRDRGYGYTF. In DNA form, the CDR3 reads TGTGCCAGCAGCCCGGACCGGGACAGGGGCTATGGCTACACCTTC. The rearrangement joins TRBV9 to TRBJ1-2; 10 positions agree with TRBD1. Germline trimming cut 4 bases from V and 4 bases from J; bases unmatched to any gene: 7. This CDR3 contains 15 residues. The germline V gene encodes CDR1 SGDLS and CDR2 YYNGEE.

The chain is built from TRBV12-3 or TRBV12-4 and TRBJ1-1, with unresolved D. The CDR3 is made up of 12 amino acids. Deletions cut 3 bases from V and 4 bases from J, with 6 bases between. The chain's CDR3 is CASSLSFTEAFF. The CDR3 bases are TGTGCCAGCAGTTTGTCTTTCACTGAAGCTTTCTTT.

This chain links TRBV24-1 with TRBJ1-1; D is undetermined. This CDR3 is 12 amino acids long. Germline V lookup: CDR1 KGHDR, CDR2 SFDVKD. V lost 9 bases to trimming and J lost 3 bases, with 10 bases between them. The CDR3 region has the DNA TGTGCCACCCGGGCCGGGGACACTGAAGCTTTCTTT. The encoded protein is CATRAGDTEAFF.

V is TRBV18 and J is TRBJ2-1, with TRBD2 matching over 15 bases. Germline loops: CDR1 KGHSH, CDR2 LQKENI. The CDR3 consists of 18 residues. V lost 3 bases, J lost 3 bases, and 6 bases stayed unmatched. The CDR3 spells CASSPRTSGRAVYNEQFF. CDR3 sequence (DNA): TGTGCCAGCTCACCGAGGACTAGCGGGAGGGCCGTCTACAATGAGCAGTTCTTC.

V and J are TRBV7-9 and TRBJ2-3, with unresolved D. V lost 7 bases and J 5 bases, leaving 10 bases between the germline ends. Germline lookup yields CDR1 SEHNR and CDR2 FQNEAQ (reference sequence). This CDR3 has 12 amino acids. DNA of the CDR3: TGTGCCAGCACATTAAGCGAAGATACGCAGTATTTT. Its translation: CASTLSEDTQYF.

The chain joins TRBV5-1 to TRBJ2-7, with D possibly being TRBD1 (5 bases). Germline V gene sequence: CDR1 SGHRS, CDR2 YFSETQ. The CDR3 is 15 amino acids. Trimming left V 4 bases short and J 0 bases short, with 14 bases between. DNA for the CDR3: TGCGCCAGCAGCCCAACCAGGGTACCCTCCTACGAGCAGTACTTC. As protein: CASSPTRVPSYEQYF.

V usage is TRBV5-1 and J usage is TRBJ2-1; TRBD2 aligns across 11 bases. The CDR3 contains 14 residues. Looked up from germline, CDR1 is SGHRS and CDR2 is YFSETQ. V was clipped by 10 bases and J by 5 bases; unmatched bases: 8. The CDR3 nucleotides are TGCGCCTCAACGGGGACTAGCGGTAACAATGAGCAGTTCTTC. Translation gives CASTGTSGNNEQFF. The whole variable domain, remainder taken from reference TRBV5-1 and TRBJ2-1, is KAGVTQTPRYLIKTRGQQVTLSCSPISGHRSVSWYQQTPGQGLQFLFEYFSETQRNKGNFPGRFSGRQFSNSRSEMNVSTLELGDSALYLCASTGTSGNNEQFFGPGTRLTVL.

The J gene is TRBJ2-3, the V gene TRBV2; 11 nucleotides agree with TRBD2. Trimming at V came to 6 bases and at J to 1 base, leaving 3 bases not matched to a gene. CDR3 length: 15 residues. Germline V gives CDR1 SNHLY, CDR2 FYNNEI. The CDR3 loop reads CASSLLAGGTDTQYF. CDR3 bases: TGTGCCAGCAGCCTACTAGCGGGGGGCACAGATACGCAGTATTTT.

A few counts support this clone. The chain carries TRBV7-6 and TRBJ2-5; 13 bases map to TRBD2. From germline, CDR1 is SGHVS and CDR2 FNYEAQ. V was clipped by 5 bases and J by 3 bases; unmatched bases: 6. The CDR3 is made up of 16 amino acids. CDR3 sequence: CASSPSGTSGKETQYF. The CDR3 DNA reads TGTGCCAGCAGCCCCTCCGGGACTAGCGGGAAAGAGACCCAGTACTTC.

This clone was seen only a few times. The chain is built from TRBV7-8 and TRBJ2-5; weak D call: TRBD2 (6 bases). CDR1 is SGHVS, CDR2 FQNEAQ, per germline. V was shortened by 10 bases and J by 2 bases, with 20 bases between the two germline ends. This CDR3 is 15 amino acids long. The CDR3, as DNA: TGTGCCACCGGGCCGGAGGGCCCTGGACAAGAGACCCAGTACTTC. Amino acids: CATGPEGPGQETQYF.

The V and J genes are TRBV19 and TRBJ2-1; D possibly corresponds to TRBD1 (5 bases). Per germline, CDR1 LNHDA and CDR2 SQIVND (reference sequence). V dropped 6 bases and J dropped 7 bases, with 13 bases sitting between them. The CDR3 has 13 amino acids. The chain's CDR3 is CASRAPRVNEQFF. In DNA, the CDR3 is TGTGCCAGTAGAGCCCCCAGGGTTAATGAGCAGTTCTTC.

The rearrangement uses TRBV28 and TRBJ1-1; no reliable D call. The CDR3 loop spans 13 amino acids. Germline CDR1 MDHEN, CDR2 SYDVKM. V shed 8 bases and J shed 1 base, with 11 bases lying between them. The DNA of the CDR3 is TGTGCCAGCGCCTTCCGGAGGAACACTGAAGCTTTCTTT. Its translation: CASAFRRNTEAFF.

J is TRBJ1-6 and V is TRBV6-6; 8 positions agree with TRBD1. The CDR3 is made up of 14 amino acids. CDR1 MNHNY and CDR2 SVGAGI come from the germline V gene (reference sequence). J gave up 7 bases and V 2 bases, and 1 base lay outside the gene matches. In DNA form, the CDR3 reads TGTGCCAGCAGTTACCCAGGGGGCAATTCACCCCTCCACTTT. Translation gives CASSYPGGNSPLHF.

CDR3 in amino acids: CASSYRTSGESTDTQYF. In nucleotides, the CDR3 is TGTGCCAGCAGTTACCGGACTAGCGGGGAGAGCACAGATACGCAGTATTTT. The V and J genes are TRBV6-2 or TRBV6-3 and TRBJ2-3; 12 nucleotides align to TRBD2. Unmatched junction bases numbered 3, after V lost 2 bases and J lost 0 bases. The CDR3 contains 17 residues. Germline V gene lookup returns CDR1 MNHEY and CDR2 SVGEGT.